These T cell receptor beta chains were read from a single sample in a study of T cells in Graves' hyperthyroidism and ophthalmopathy. TCRdb reprocessed the multiplex PCR reads with MiXCR, giving one entry per CDR3 protein. The repertoire includes about 610,000 distinct CDR3 sequences, approximately 15% of them detected once, and less than 3.5% sits in the top ten. The specimen was blood. The receptors were sampled from a woman between 40 and 55 years old with Graves' ophthalmopathy. Each CDR3 is given with its conserved first and last residue. D genes are given only for firm matches. Not all rows give a size; the values are once, few, many and, for expanded clones, a class.

cdr3_nt,cdr3_aa,d_call,cdr3_length,v_call,j_call,clone_size
TGTGCCAGCAGCCAAGCTAGCGGCCCCCCGGATACGCAGTATTTT,CASSQASGPPDTQYF,TRBD2,15,TRBV7-2,TRBJ2-3,.
TGTGCCAGCAGTGAAGCTTCGGTGGCCGGGGAGCTGTTTTTT,CASSEASVAGELFF,.,14,TRBV6-1,TRBJ2-2,few
TGTGCCAGCAGTGCCCAGGGGGCCCGGTCACCCCTCCACTTT,CASSAQGARSPLHF,TRBD1,14,TRBV6-5,TRBJ1-6,.
TGCAGTGCTAGTAGAGAGGCTCAAAACACTGAAGCTTTCTTT,CSASREAQNTEAFF,.,14,TRBV20-1,TRBJ1-1,few
TGCAGCGTTGAGCGGGAGGACACCGGGGAGCTGTTTTTT,CSVEREDTGELFF,TRBD2,13,TRBV29-1,TRBJ2-2,.
TGTGCCAGCAGGACTAGCGAGACCTACGAGCAGTACTTC,CASRTSETYEQYF,TRBD2,13,TRBV6-1,TRBJ2-7,many
TGTGCCAGCAGTTTTTTCGGGACAGGGCATTCACCCCTCCACTTT,CASSFFGTGHSPLHF,TRBD1,15,TRBV12-3/TRBV12-4,TRBJ1-6,many
TGTGCCAGCAGGAGGGGACTAGCGGGTGATCCCTACGAGCAGTACTTC,CASRRGLAGDPYEQYF,TRBD2,16,TRBV2,TRBJ2-7,.
TGTGCCAGCAGTTACGCAACTAGCGGGAGCTACGAGCAGTACTTC,CASSYATSGSYEQYF,TRBD2,15,TRBV6-5,TRBJ2-7,.
TGTGCCAGCAGTCTGACGAAGGCTAGCAAAACCGACGAGCAGTACTTC,CASSLTKASKTDEQYF,.,16,TRBV5-6,TRBJ2-7,many
TGTGCCAGCAGCGATTACCTAAACACCGGGGAGCTGTTTTTT,CASSDYLNTGELFF,.,14,TRBV7-3,TRBJ2-2,many
TGTGCCAGCAGCTCCCGACCCAGCTCCTACAATGAGCAGTTCTTC,CASSSRPSSYNEQFF,.,15,TRBV11-2,TRBJ2-1,many
TGTGCCAGTAGCCCCGGGACAGGGGGCGAGCAGTACTTC,CASSPGTGGEQYF,TRBD1,13,TRBV19,TRBJ2-7,few
TGTGCCAGCAGTCGGACTCTGGAGGCGACCCAGTACTTC,CASSRTLEATQYF,.,13,TRBV28,TRBJ2-5,few
TGTGCCAGCAGCTCCTTGACAGGGCGCCCACGGGTCTCCTACGAGCAGTACTTC,CASSSLTGRPRVSYEQYF,TRBD1,18,TRBV7-6,TRBJ2-7,.
TGCGCCAGCAGCTCCGGACAAACTTACAGGGACACTGAAGCTTTCTTT,CASSSGQTYRDTEAFF,.,16,TRBV5-1,TRBJ1-1,.
TGTGCCAGCAGCCGACTAGCGGGGCTAGCCAAAAACATTCAGTACTTC,CASSRLAGLAKNIQYF,TRBD2,16,TRBV2,TRBJ2-4,many
TGTGCCAGCAGCGCCCTGGGCCGGAGCTCTGGAAACACCATATATTTT,CASSALGRSSGNTIYF,.,16,TRBV9,TRBJ1-3,few
TGTGCCAGCAGTTACGGGAGCTCCTACAATGAGCAGTTCTTC,CASSYGSSYNEQFF,.,14,TRBV6-5,TRBJ2-1,.
TGTGCCAGCATCCTAAACAGGGCCCCTAGCTCTGGGGCCAACGTCCTGACTTTC,CASILNRAPSSGANVLTF,.,18,TRBV6-1,TRBJ2-6,many
TGTGCCAGCAGCTTAGCAGGGGCCGGCTACACCTTC,CASSLAGAGYTF,.,12,TRBV11-2,TRBJ1-2,many
TGTGCCAGCAGCTTTCAGGGTTCAGGCAATCAGCCCCAGCATTTT,CASSFQGSGNQPQHF,.,15,TRBV7-8,TRBJ1-5,many
TGTGCCAGCAGGCTGCGTGGGCCTCCAAACACTGAAGCTTTCTTT,CASRLRGPPNTEAFF,.,15,TRBV2,TRBJ1-1,many
TGCGCCAGCAGTGAATGGGATGCCAAAAACATTCAGTACTTC,CASSEWDAKNIQYF,.,14,TRBV10-1,TRBJ2-4,few
TGTGCCAGCAGGGGGATGGAAAACACTGAAGCTTTCTTT,CASRGMENTEAFF,.,13,TRBV7-9,TRBJ1-1,many
TGTGCCAGCAGCGTAGGCGGATTCTCCTACGAGCAGTACTTC,CASSVGGFSYEQYF,.,14,TRBV9,TRBJ2-7,few
TGCGCCAGCAGCTTGGAGGGACAGGGGGCGAACGAGCAGTACTTC,CASSLEGQGANEQYF,TRBD1,15,TRBV5-1,TRBJ2-7,.
TGTGCCAGCAGCTTAGCCACAGGGGAGGACGAGCAGTACTTC,CASSLATGEDEQYF,.,14,TRBV7-9,TRBJ2-7,.
TGCAGCGTTTTAGCGGGCGCGTCCCTGCAGTACTTC,CSVLAGASLQYF,TRBD2,12,TRBV29-1,TRBJ2-7,.
TGTGCCAGCAGCCAGAGGACTAGCGGGAGAGTCTATGAGCAGTTCTTC,CASSQRTSGRVYEQFF,TRBD2,16,TRBV3-1,TRBJ2-1,many
TGTGCCACGGCGGGAGGGCCTCTGGGAAATGAGCAGTTCTTC,CATAGGPLGNEQFF,TRBD2,14,TRBV5-6,TRBJ2-1,many
TGTGCCAGCAGCCAGAGACGGAGCGGGTCTGAGCAGTTCTTC,CASSQRRSGSEQFF,.,14,TRBV4-2,TRBJ2-1,few
TGTGCCTGGAGTCTTCCAGGGGCGGTTGAAGCTTTCTTT,CAWSLPGAVEAFF,.,13,TRBV30,TRBJ1-1,many
TGTGCCAGTAGTAGAGCCGGACAGGGGATGGACGAGCAGTACTTC,CASSRAGQGMDEQYF,TRBD1,15,TRBV19,TRBJ2-7,few
TGTGCCAGCAGTTTACTCGGGCTAGGGGTTGCGGGAGACGAGCAGTACTTC,CASSLLGLGVAGDEQYF,TRBD2,17,TRBV27,TRBJ2-7,few
TGTGCCAGCAGCCAAATAGCGTATCCTTCCACAGATACGCAGTATTTT,CASSQIAYPSTDTQYF,.,16,TRBV28,TRBJ2-3,few
TGTGCCAGCAGCCCTCATGGACAACGCAGCTATGGCTACACCTTC,CASSPHGQRSYGYTF,.,15,TRBV28,TRBJ1-2,.
TGTGCCAGGAGCCCCGGGCCGGGGATGACCGAGCAGTACTTC,CARSPGPGMTEQYF,.,14,TRBV5-6,TRBJ2-7,.
TGTGCCAGCAGTGAAGCTCAGGGTTCCGCTCAGCCCCAGCATTTT,CASSEAQGSAQPQHF,.,15,TRBV2,TRBJ1-5,many
TGTGCCAGCTCACCCATCTCTAGGCACATGAACACTGAAGCTTTCTTT,CASSPISRHMNTEAFF,.,16,TRBV18,TRBJ1-1,many
TGTGCCAGCAGCCAAGCCCGGCGACTAGAGCAGTTCTTC,CASSQARRLEQFF,.,13,TRBV14,TRBJ2-1,.
TGTGCCAGCAGGGTTTCAGGGATTTCCGGGGAGCTGTTTTTT,CASRVSGISGELFF,.,14,TRBV12-3/TRBV12-4,TRBJ2-2,.
TGCAGTACTCGGACAGCTGACTATGGCTACACCTTC,CSTRTADYGYTF,.,12,TRBV20-1,TRBJ1-2,.
TGTGCCAGCAGTTTATCAGGGGTCGCCTACGAGCAGTACTTC,CASSLSGVAYEQYF,.,14,TRBV12-3/TRBV12-4,TRBJ2-7,.
TGTGCCAGCGCCGGGGCCGGGGAGCTGTTTTTT,CASAGAGELFF,.,11,TRBV12-3/TRBV12-4,TRBJ2-2,few
TGTGCCAGCACCCTTACCTTACCACTAGCGGGAGGTGGCGCAGATACGCAGTATTTT,CASTLTLPLAGGGADTQYF,TRBD2,19,TRBV28,TRBJ2-3,many
TGTGCCAGCTTGCCCAAAGGTGGAAACACCATATATTTT,CASLPKGGNTIYF,.,13,TRBV13,TRBJ1-3,few
TGTGCCAGCAGTTCGCCTACCCGGACAGGTCAGTTCTTC,CASSSPTRTGQFF,TRBD1,13,TRBV12-3/TRBV12-4,TRBJ2-1,few
TGTGCCAGCAGGGGAGACCAGGTAGCGCATGAGACCCAGTACTTC,CASRGDQVAHETQYF,.,15,TRBV28,TRBJ2-5,many